The 15 T cell receptor beta chains given below trace back to one sample, sequenced in a study of blood T cell repertoires in COVID-19. Clones were read by immunoSEQ multiplex PCR, and TCRdb kept only the in-frame ones, dropping some. Here the sample spans more than 100,000 clones, approximately 90% being singletons. Sequenced sample: peripheral blood. The receptor set was obtained from a woman older than 75 in a cohort sampled during active COVID-19.

This chain links TRBV28 with TRBJ1-2; TRBD1 matches 11 bases. The trim removed 6 bases at V and 4 bases at J, leaving 7 bases unmatched. Per germline, CDR1 MDHEN and CDR2 SYDVKM. This CDR3 is 15 amino acids long. CDR3 sequence: CASSAGQGVIYGYTF. In DNA form, the CDR3 reads TGTGCCAGCAGCGCGGGACAGGGGGTCATCTATGGCTACACCTTC.

The count of this clone is one. V and J are TRBV24-1 and TRBJ2-1; 12 bases match TRBD2. CDR3 length equals 17 residues. Germline CDR1 KGHDR, CDR2 SFDVKD. Germline trimming cut 6 bases from V and 8 bases from J; bases unmatched to any gene: 13. The CDR3 spells CATSSSLTSGGLDEQFF. The DNA of the CDR3 is TGTGCCACCAGTTCCTCTCTCACTAGCGGGGGGTTGGATGAGCAGTTCTTC.

The chain carries TRBV3-1 (or the pseudogene TRBV3-2) and TRBJ1-2; 9 bases line up with TRBD1. The CDR3 length is 16 residues. The germline CDR1 and CDR2 sequences are LGHDT and YNNKEL (reference sequence). The ends lost 1 base at V and 6 bases at J; junction bases unmatched: 9. CDR3 in DNA: TGTGCCAGCAGCCAAGTCAACAGGGGGCATAAGGATGGCTACACCTTC. Its translation is CASSQVNRGHKDGYTF.

This chain joins TRBV28 and TRBJ1-1; tentatively, D is TRBD1 (6 bases). Germline CDR1 is MDHEN and CDR2 is SYDVKM. V was cut by 2 bases and J by 5 bases, with 15 bases left in between. There are 15 residues in the CDR3. CDR3 DNA sequence: TGTGCCAGCAGTTTAGGGACGGGGGGCAAGACTGAAGCTTTCTTT. As protein: CASSLGTGGKTEAFF.

The chain couples TRBV7-9 to TRBJ2-2, with TRBD2 matching over 8 bases. CDR3 length: 16 residues. Germline V lookup: CDR1 SEHNR, CDR2 FQNEAQ (reference sequence). V lost 5 bases, J lost 1 base, and 6 bases stayed unmatched. The DNA for the CDR3 is TGTGCCAGCAGCGTTACTCTAGCGGGGAACACCGGGGAGCTGTTTTTT. This encodes CASSVTLAGNTGELFF.

V is TRBV3-1 (or the pseudogene TRBV3-2) and J is TRBJ2-5, with TRBD2 matching 14 bases. After removal of 7 bases from V and 5 bases from J, the junction contained 9 bases not matched to a gene. Germline V gives CDR1 LGHDT, CDR2 YNNKEL (reference sequence). This CDR3 is built from 16 residues. The CDR3 region is CASTPGLAGGGETQYF. In DNA form, the CDR3 reads TGTGCCAGCACCCCAGGACTAGCGGGGGGTGGGGAGACCCAGTACTTC.

The rearrangement joins TRBV27 to TRBJ2-5; D call uncertain. Germline V gene data show CDR1 as MNHEY and CDR2 as SMNVEV (reference sequence). CDR3 size: 12 residues. Trimming took off 6 bases at V and 1 base at J, with 6 bases between the two ends. The CDR3 bases are TGTGCCAGCAGGAACTTCCAAGAGACCCAGTACTTC. Its translation: CASRNFQETQYF.

The chain uses TRBV25-1 and TRBJ1-4; D unclear. Germline V lookup: CDR1 MGHDK, CDR2 SYGVNS. Deletions cut 6 bases from V and 7 bases from J, with 15 bases between. There are 14 residues in the CDR3. The CDR3 spells CASRSAGRGEKLFF. CDR3 nucleotides: TGTGCCAGCAGGTCGGCGGGCCGGGGTGAAAAACTGTTTTTT. The full variable domain, in which reference TRBV25-1 and TRBJ1-4 provide the parts outside the CDR3, is EADIYQTPRYLVIGTGKKITLECSQTMGHDKMYWYQQDPGMELHLIHYSYGVNSTEKGDLSSESTVSRIRTEHFPLTLESARPSHTSQYLCASRSAGRGEKLFFGSGTQLSVL.

The chain carries TRBV5-1 and TRBJ2-3, with 12 bases identical to TRBD2. The germline CDR1 and CDR2 sequences are SGHRS and YFSETQ. Trimming took 1 base from V and 3 from J; bases not matched to a gene: 12. This CDR3 comprises 19 residues. The CDR3 sequence: CASSLLETSGRGLTDTQYF. The CDR3 DNA reads TGCGCCAGCAGCTTGTTAGAGACTAGCGGGAGAGGGCTGACAGATACGCAGTATTTT. The entire variable domain, with the rest obtained from reference TRBV5-1 and TRBJ2-3, is as follows: KAGVTQTPRYLIKTRGQQVTLSCSPISGHRSVSWYQQTPGQGLQFLFEYFSETQRNKGNFPGRFSGRQFSNSRSEMNVSTLELGDSALYLCASSLLETSGRGLTDTQYFGPGTRLTVL.

V and J are TRBV20-1 and TRBJ2-1; weak D call: TRBD2 (6 bases). Germline loops: CDR1 DFQATT, CDR2 SNEGSKA (reference sequence). The CDR3 runs to 16 residues. The V end was cut by 3 bases, the J end by 4 bases, with 19 bases between. The CDR3 is CSASGTERAQYNEQFF. CDR3 nucleotide sequence: TGCAGTGCTAGTGGGACCGAGCGGGCACAATACAATGAGCAGTTCTTC.

This clone has just one count. Other DNA sequences of this sample code for an identical CDR3. The V and J genes are TRBV3-1 (or the pseudogene TRBV3-2) and TRBJ1-3; D is possibly TRBD1 (6 bases). Per the germline V gene, CDR1 is LGHDT and CDR2 is YNNKEL (reference sequence). V was cut by 2 bases and J by 3 bases, with 11 bases left in between. CDR3 length: 15 amino acids. The CDR3 loop is CASSQRGGGGNTIYF. The CDR3 DNA is TGTGCCAGCAGCCAAAGGGGGGGAGGTGGAAACACCATATATTTT.

The chain recombines TRBV5-4 with TRBJ2-2; 11 nucleotides align to TRBD2. CDR3 length: 18 amino acids. Germline values: CDR1 SGHNT, CDR2 YYREEE (reference sequence). Trimming cost V 0 bases and J 4 bases; bases outside gene matches: 8. The CDR3, as DNA: TGTGCCAGCAGCTTGGGGCTAGCGGGAGGAGGGGGCACCGGGGAGCTGTTTTTT. It encodes CASSLGLAGGGGTGELFF.

This rearrangement joins TRBV2 to TRBJ2-5; TRBD1 aligns across 7 bases. This CDR3 contains 14 residues. Germline CDR1 reads SNHLY; CDR2 reads FYNNEI. The V segment lost 3 bases and the J segment 2 bases; nucleotides outside the gene matches: 3. In DNA form, the CDR3 reads TGTGCCAGCAGTGATTCGACAGGGCAAGAGACCCAGTACTTC. Its protein is CASSDSTGQETQYF.

Points on this clone: The sample contains more than one DNA sequence encoding this CDR3. The chain carries TRBV3-1 (or the pseudogene TRBV3-2) and TRBJ2-1, with D perhaps TRBD1 (5 bases). The ends were cut back, 1 base at V and 10 bases at J, with 17 bases in the middle. The V gene's germline CDR1 is LGHDT and CDR2 YNNKEL (reference sequence). This CDR3 has 15 residues. The chain's CDR3 is CASSQGTPGLGEQFF. The CDR3 bases are TGTGCCAGCAGCCAAGGGACACCTGGGCTAGGAGAGCAGTTCTTC.

V usage is TRBV24-1 and J usage is TRBJ2-7; no definite D call. In germline, CDR1 is KGHDR, CDR2 SFDVKD. The CDR3 sequence is 12 residues long. Trimming took off 5 bases at V and 1 base at J, with 5 bases between the two ends. The CDR3 loop is CATSALSYEQYF. The CDR3 bases are TGTGCCACCAGTGCGTTATCCTACGAGCAGTACTTC.